This is a list of T cell receptor beta chains from one sample in a study of Graves' ophthalmopathy and Graves' hyperthyroidism. TCRdb re-called the multiplex PCR reads with MiXCR, one entry per CDR3 protein. The sample records more than 300,000 distinct CDR3 sequences, approximately 18% being singletons. Sequenced: peripheral blood. These receptors were taken from an adult woman with stable Graves' hyperthyroidism. The conserved cysteine and the conserved F or W are not part of the CDR3 here. Not all rows give a size; the values are once, few, many and, for expanded clones, a class.

>TRBV24-1|TRBJ2-5|many
ATSDYASTSGTETQY
>TRBV27|TRBJ2-7|NA
ASSLSTMGEQY
>TRBV19|TRBJ2-2|NA
ASRPDYENTGELF
>TRBV20-1|TRBJ2-2|many
SASPMLGLGLF
>TRBV6-2/TRBV6-3|TRBJ2-7|many
ASRRQGESYEQY
>TRBV7-2|TRBJ1-2|many
ASSSELGFYGYT
>TRBV7-2|TRBJ1-2|many
ASSLGTYGGYT
>TRBV28|TRBJ1-5|many
ASEMGGDNQPQH
>TRBV12-3/TRBV12-4|TRBJ1-1|many
ASSTQVRVTEAF
>TRBV20-1|TRBJ2-7|many
SAPWDISYEQY
>TRBV28|TRBJ2-7|many
ASSSPGQGTNEQY
>TRBV10-3|TRBJ2-7|many
AISERTESYEQY
>TRBV20-1|TRBJ2-7|many
SAESGTGVYEQY
>TRBV6-1|TRBJ1-5|many
ASIDREGNQPQH
>TRBV6-5|TRBJ1-2|many
ASSYWGNYGYT
>TRBV19|TRBJ2-5|NA
ACRQGETQY
>TRBV9|TRBJ1-1|many
ASSVDQGGMNTEAF
>TRBV28|TRBJ2-5|many
ASSFNPGTGNSEETQY
>TRBV7-2|TRBJ2-5|many
ASSLQETQY
>TRBV2|TRBJ2-4|many
ASSEALGPNIQY
>TRBV12-3/TRBV12-4|TRBJ2-7|NA
AISFLAGGGYEQY
>TRBV13|TRBJ2-5|NA
ASSLLAGAYQETQY
>TRBV4-2|TRBJ1-6|many
ASSQEKPDNSPLH
>TRBV20-1|TRBJ2-7|many
SARMGSSYEQY
>TRBV20-1|TRBJ2-5|NA
CSGTQETQY
>TRBV25-1|TRBJ1-5|many
ASSNRTGQDNQPQH
>TRBV7-9|TRBJ1-1|NA
ASSQTGT
>TRBV5-1|TRBJ2-5|many
ASSLSPAGHEETQY
>TRBV2|TRBJ2-2|few
ASRDPTNTGELF
>TRBV12-3/TRBV12-4|TRBJ1-2|many
ASSHQDRAVYGYT
>TRBV29-1|TRBJ1-1|many
SVEFLGQGHTEAF
>TRBV2|TRBJ2-7|NA
ASNLNGRTKEQY
>TRBV10-3|TRBJ2-7|many
ATRTSGEYEQY
>TRBV28|TRBJ2-7|many
ASSNPSQGSYYEQY
>TRBV2|TRBJ1-5|many
ASRTGEGGGQPQH
>TRBV27|TRBJ1-3|many
ASSITGGNTIY
>TRBV7-2|TRBJ2-7|many
ASSREGTHSYEQY
>TRBV15|TRBJ1-5|many
ATSSDGTHNQPQH
>TRBV7-2|TRBJ1-6|many
ASSLTGGSPLH
>TRBV7-8|TRBJ2-7|many
ASSHPGGTSVYEQY
>TRBV28|TRBJ1-2|NA
ASSPRDTMIYGYT
>TRBV27|TRBJ2-7|many
ASRGGGSYEQY
>TRBV7-2|TRBJ2-6|many
ASSLRDRRSGANVLT
>TRBV12-3/TRBV12-4|TRBJ2-2|NA
ASSYRTGNTGELF
>TRBV20-1|TRBJ1-5|many
SASGHPQPQH